A single sample is the source of the 21 T cell receptor beta chains below, sequenced in a study of cytomegalovirus exposure and HLA in healthy donors (dated by TCRdb to the late 2010s). Libraries were constructed by the immunoSEQ multiplex PCR assay. For the multiplex PCR, a mixture combining 60 forward primers for TCR Vbeta segments and 13 reverse primers for TCR Jbeta segments was used. This immuneACCESS table, as held by TCRdb, lists in-frame sequences with V and J called but not all clones. Of the missing ones, under half trace to an unresolved V gene in checked studies; the others have no known cause. The sample has around 140,000 clones on record, 75% of them singletons. Around 3.2% of the sample is in the top ten clones. The source material was PBMCs. These receptors came from a man aged 35 to 55 in good health and CMV-seronegative.

This chain connects TRBV12-5 to TRBJ1-4; TRBD1 is a possible D gene (5 bases). The CDR3 extends over 15 amino acids. Deletions cut 3 bases from V and 7 bases from J, with 15 bases between. Looked up from germline, CDR1 is LGHNT and CDR2 is FRNRAP. CDR3 bases: TGTGCTAGTGGTTTTGGGGCCTCGGACGGTGAAAAACTGTTTTTT. Residues: CASGFGASDGEKLFF.

V is TRBV7-2 and J is TRBJ2-7; a weak D match, TRBD2 (6 bases). Trimming removed 2 bases at V and 7 bases at J, with 12 bases between. CDR1 and CDR2 from the germline V gene are SGHTA and FQGNSA. The CDR3 runs 13 residues. The CDR3 protein is CASSLWAGQEQYF. The DNA for the CDR3 is TGTGCCAGCAGCTTATGGGCGGGGCAGGAGCAGTACTTC.

The V gene is TRBV27, the J gene TRBJ1-5; 9 nucleotides line up with TRBD1. CDR1 and CDR2 (germline): MNHEY, SMNVEV (reference sequence). This CDR3 comprises 19 residues. The ends lost 4 bases at V and 0 bases at J; junction bases unmatched: 13. CDR3 nucleotides: TGTGCCAGCAGTTCCTCACAGGGGGCTGGGATATATAGCAATCAGCCCCAGCATTTT. It encodes CASSSSQGAGIYSNQPQHF.

V is TRBV7-9 and J is TRBJ1-2; the D gene is possibly TRBD1 (6 bases). The CDR3 consists of 17 residues. V was pared by 4 bases and J by 4 bases, with 22 bases between. Germline assignment: CDR1 SEHNR and CDR2 FQNEAQ (reference sequence). The CDR3 bases are TGTGCCAGCAGCTCTACCCGACCCGGACAGCGGAGCTATGGCTACACCTTC. This encodes CASSSTRPGQRSYGYTF. The variable domain in full, with the rest retrieved from reference TRBV7-9 and TRBJ1-2, is DTGVSQNPRHKITKRGQNVTFRCDPISEHNRLYWYRQTLGQGPEFLTYFQNEAQLEKSRLLSDRFSAERPKGSFSTLEIQRTEQGDSAMYLCASSSTRPGQRSYGYTFGSGTRLTVV.

The gene calls are TRBV7-3 and TRBJ2-5, with a weak D call TRBD2 (5 bases). Between the trimmed V and J ends, which lost 2 bases and 1 base, there was a span of 8 bases. CDR1 SGHTA and CDR2 FQGTGA come from the germline V gene. This CDR3 is 14 amino acids long. CDR3 residues: CASSLAAAQETQYF. CDR3 DNA sequence: TGTGCCAGCAGCTTAGCAGCGGCCCAAGAGACCCAGTACTTC.

V usage is TRBV25-1 and J usage is TRBJ2-3; TRBD2 aligns across 7 bases. There are 18 residues in the CDR3. Germline V gene data show CDR1 as MGHDK and CDR2 as SYGVNS. The V segment lost 0 bases and the J segment 0 bases; nucleotides outside the gene matches: 9. The CDR3 sequence: CASSEYLRGGGSTDTQYF. CDR3 DNA sequence: TGTGCCAGCAGTGAATATCTCAGAGGCGGGGGTAGCACAGATACGCAGTATTTT.

This chain connects TRBV6-5 to TRBJ1-1; TRBD1 aligns across 7 bases. The CDR3 consists of 14 residues. V lost 5 bases, J lost 1 base, and 4 bases stayed unmatched. Germline V lookup: CDR1 MNHEY, CDR2 SVGAGI. The CDR3: CASSGDSWNTEAFF. Here the CDR3 DNA reads TGTGCCAGCAGTGGGGACAGTTGGAACACTGAAGCTTTCTTT.

The chain has TRBV7-9 and TRBJ2-7; the D gene is possibly TRBD1 (5 bases). CDR3 size: 13 residues. In germline, CDR1 is SEHNR, CDR2 FQNEAQ (reference sequence). The ends were cut back, 1 base at V and 7 bases at J, with 11 bases in the middle. The CDR3 bases are TGTGCCAGCAGCTTAGGCAGGGTGGGGGAGCAGTACTTC. Encoded protein: CASSLGRVGEQYF.

The chain links TRBV9 to TRBJ1-1; possible D gene TRBD1, 5 bases. V lost 7 bases and J 0 bases, leaving 10 bases between the germline ends. CDR1 is SGDLS and CDR2 is YYNGEE in the germline V gene. This CDR3 region has 13 residues. The DNA for the CDR3 is TGTGCCAGCGGAGACAGTTTGAACACTGAAGCTTTCTTT. Encoded protein: CASGDSLNTEAFF. Looking up the rest from reference TRBV9 and TRBJ1-1 gives the full variable domain: DSGVTQTPKHLITATGQRVTLRCSPRSGDLSVYWYQQSLDQGLQFLIQYYNGEERAKGNILERFSAQQFPDLHSELNLSSLELGDSALYFCASGDSLNTEAFFGQGTRLTVV.

This chain links TRBV2 with TRBJ2-2, with 10 bases identical to TRBD2. Per germline, CDR1 SNHLY and CDR2 FYNNEI. V lost 2 bases to trimming and J lost 5 bases; unmatched junction nucleotides: 8. The CDR3 is made up of 17 amino acids. The CDR3 spells CASSETASGGGTGELFF. DNA for the CDR3: TGTGCCAGCAGTGAAACGGCTAGCGGGGGTGGGACCGGGGAGCTGTTTTTT.

The chain has TRBV11-1 and TRBJ2-3, with D tentatively TRBD1 (6 bases). CDR1 is SGHAT, CDR2 FQDESV, per germline (reference sequence). The CDR3 has 15 amino acids. Trimming removed 4 bases from V and 2 bases from J, with 13 bases in between. Here the CDR3 reads CASSYRVGDTDTQYF. The CDR3 nucleotides read TGTGCCAGCAGCTACAGGGTGGGAGACACAGATACGCAGTATTTT.

V is TRBV2 and J is TRBJ2-5; 10 nucleotides line up with TRBD2. With 7 bases clipped from V and 4 bases from J, the junction kept 6 bases outside the gene matches. This CDR3 has 14 amino acids. The germline CDR1 and CDR2 sequences are SNHLY and FYNNEI. CDR3 DNA: TGTGCCAGCACCGAGCGGGGGGGCCGAGAGACCCAGTACTTC. Translation: CASTERGGRETQYF.

This chain uses TRBV5-1 with TRBJ1-1, with 7 nucleotides matching TRBD1. With 2 bases clipped from V and 9 bases from J, the junction kept 4 bases outside the gene matches. Germline V gene data show CDR1 as SGHRS and CDR2 as YFSETQ. CDR3 length: 12 residues. The CDR3: CASSFGTEKAFF. The CDR3 nucleotides read TGCGCCAGCAGCTTTGGGACAGAAAAAGCTTTCTTT.

The V and J genes are TRBV7-8 and TRBJ2-2; D is perhaps TRBD2 (6 bases). The V gene's germline CDR1 is SGHVS and CDR2 FQNEAQ. The CDR3 length is 17 residues. Trimming shortened V by 0 bases and J by 0 bases, and 11 bases separated the two germline ends. CDR3 DNA: TGTGCCAGCAGCTTAGCGTACAGGACTACGAACACCGGGGAGCTGTTTTTT. This gives the protein CASSLAYRTTNTGELFF.

This rearrangement joins TRBV5-1 to TRBJ1-5; D is unresolved. This CDR3 has 13 amino acids. Per the germline V gene, CDR1 is SGHRS and CDR2 is YFSETQ. Trimming cost V 5 bases and J 4 bases, with 10 bases left between them. CDR3 nucleotide sequence: TGCGCCAGCAGGGTTTCAGTTAATCAGCCCCAGCATTTT. Translation gives CASRVSVNQPQHF.

The rearrangement uses TRBV5-6 and TRBJ1-5; no clear D gene. The CDR3 runs to 14 residues. Trimming removed 0 bases at V and 0 bases at J, with 4 bases between. The V gene's germline CDR1 is SGHDT and CDR2 YYEEEE. CDR3 DNA: TGTGCCAGCAGCTTGGTTAATAGCAATCAGCCCCAGCATTTT. This encodes CASSLVNSNQPQHF.

This clone was recorded only once. V is TRBV5-1 and J is TRBJ1-2, with TRBD1 as a possible D gene (5 bases). This CDR3 region has 13 residues. Trimming left V 6 bases short and J 8 bases short, with 17 bases between. CDR1 SGHRS and CDR2 YFSETQ come from the germline V gene. Here the CDR3 reads CASTGVLGGGYTF. The CDR3 nucleotides are TGCGCCAGCACGGGCGTGCTCGGGGGGGGCTACACCTTC.

This clone was detected a few times. This chain joins TRBV19 and TRBJ1-3; tentative D call: TRBD1 (6 bases). The CDR3 sequence is 15 residues long. The ends were cut back, 6 bases at V and 0 bases at J, with 12 bases in the middle. Germline V gene data show CDR1 as LNHDA and CDR2 as SQIVND (reference sequence). CDR3: CASRDRTSSGNTIYF. DNA of the CDR3: TGTGCCAGTAGGGACAGAACAAGCTCTGGAAACACCATATATTTT.

The chain employs TRBV10-3 and TRBJ2-1, with 9 positions matching TRBD1. Germline CDR1 is ENHRY and CDR2 is SYGVKD. Trimming took 6 bases from V and 6 from J; bases not matched to a gene: 9. The CDR3 loop spans 15 amino acids. The CDR3 reads CAIRVGQGGVNEQFF. CDR3 nucleotide sequence: TGTGCCATCAGAGTGGGACAGGGAGGTGTCAATGAGCAGTTCTTC.

This clone was observed a single time. The chain combines TRBV2 with TRBJ2-5; 7 bases match TRBD2. Germline CDR1 SNHLY, CDR2 FYNNEI. The CDR3 sequence is 17 residues long. The junction had 15 bases not matched to a gene; V was cut back by 7 bases and J by 1 base. The chain's CDR3 is CASTLILGGGVQETQYF. As DNA, the CDR3 is TGTGCCAGCACCCTAATTCTTGGCGGGGGTGTCCAAGAGACCCAGTACTTC. The entire variable domain, with the rest obtained from reference TRBV2 and TRBJ2-5, is as follows: EPEVTQTPSHQVTQMGQEVILRCVPISNHLYFYWYRQILGQKVEFLVSFYNNEISEKSEIFDDQFSVERPDGSNFTLKIRSTKLEDSAMYFCASTLILGGGVQETQYFGPGTRLLVL.

This clone was found a few times. The genes are TRBV6-5 and TRBJ1-2, with a possible D match to TRBD1 (5 bases). V was clipped by 6 bases and J by 2 bases, with 13 bases between them. Germline V CDR1 and CDR2: MNHEY, SVGAGI. The CDR3 consists of 14 residues. Written as DNA, the CDR3 is TGTGCCAGCAGCCCCTTCCAGGGAAACTATGGCTACACCTTC. This sequence encodes CASSPFQGNYGYTF.